Sequencing of this T cell receptor (beta chain) was carried out in a study of shared clonotypes between healthy human individuals. Profiled with immunoSEQ multiplex PCR; TCRdb holds only in-frame clones, not every one. The sample lists about 600,000 clones, roughly 79% seen once, with 12% in the top ten. None of the donors, who were healthy HIV-negative adults, had recently had acute infections or vaccinations. The TCR sequence derives from a woman aged 40 to 50 in good health. Some clones in this sample may be carry-over from other donors' samples. Sequenced material: PBMCs.

The CDR3 nucleotides are TGTGCCAGCAGTGCTCACCGGAGCGTAGGAAACACCATATATTTT. It specifies CASSAHRSVGNTIYF. The chain is built from TRBV28 and TRBJ1-3, with D unclear. Germline V gene lookup returns CDR1 MDHEN and CDR2 SYDVKM. There are 15 residues in the CDR3. V gave up 5 bases and J gave up 4 bases, with 15 bases separating them.